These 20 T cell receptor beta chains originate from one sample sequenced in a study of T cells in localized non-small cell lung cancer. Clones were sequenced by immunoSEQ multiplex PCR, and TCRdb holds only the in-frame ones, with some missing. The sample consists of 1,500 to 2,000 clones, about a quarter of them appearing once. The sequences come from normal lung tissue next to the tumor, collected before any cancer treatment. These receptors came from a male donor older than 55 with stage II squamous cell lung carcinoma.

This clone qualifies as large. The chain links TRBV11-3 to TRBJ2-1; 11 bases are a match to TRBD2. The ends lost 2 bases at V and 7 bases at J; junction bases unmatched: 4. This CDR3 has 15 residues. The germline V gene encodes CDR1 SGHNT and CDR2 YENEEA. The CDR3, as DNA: TGTGCCAGCAGCTTACTAGCGGGGGGCGGGAATGAGCAGTTCTTC. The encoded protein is CASSLLAGGGNEQFF.

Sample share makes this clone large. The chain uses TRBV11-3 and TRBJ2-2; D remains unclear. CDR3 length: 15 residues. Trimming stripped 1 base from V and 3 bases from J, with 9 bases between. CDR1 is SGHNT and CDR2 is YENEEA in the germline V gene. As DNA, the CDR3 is TGTGCCAGCAGCTTAGGGCAGGCTTACACCGGGGAGCTGTTTTTT. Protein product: CASSLGQAYTGELFF.

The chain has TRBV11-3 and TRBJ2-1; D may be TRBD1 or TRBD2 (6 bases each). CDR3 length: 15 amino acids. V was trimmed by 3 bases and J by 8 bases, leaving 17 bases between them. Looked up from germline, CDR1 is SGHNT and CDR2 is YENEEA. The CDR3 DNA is TGTGCCAGCAGCTTCTGGGGGGCCCAACGCGATGAGCAGTTCTTC. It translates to CASSFWGAQRDEQFF.

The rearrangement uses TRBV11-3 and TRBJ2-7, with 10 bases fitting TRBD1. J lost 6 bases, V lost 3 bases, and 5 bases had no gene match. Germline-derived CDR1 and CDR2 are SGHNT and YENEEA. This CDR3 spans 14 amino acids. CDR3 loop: CASSLRDRGSEQYF. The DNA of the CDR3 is TGTGCCAGCAGCTTGAGGGACAGGGGTAGCGAGCAGTACTTC.

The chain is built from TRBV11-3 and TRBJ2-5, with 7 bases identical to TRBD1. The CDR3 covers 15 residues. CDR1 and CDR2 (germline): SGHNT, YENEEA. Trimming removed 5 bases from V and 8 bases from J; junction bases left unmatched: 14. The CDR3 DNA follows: TGTGCCAGCAGCCCGGTACAGGGGCTGGGAGAAACCCAGTACTTC. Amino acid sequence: CASSPVQGLGETQYF.

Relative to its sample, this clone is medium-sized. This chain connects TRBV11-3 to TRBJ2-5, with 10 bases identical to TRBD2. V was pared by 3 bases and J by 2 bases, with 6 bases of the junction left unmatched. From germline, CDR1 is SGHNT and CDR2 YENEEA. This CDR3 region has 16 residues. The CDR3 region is CASSFLAGATQETQYF. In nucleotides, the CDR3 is TGTGCCAGCAGCTTTCTAGCGGGGGCCACTCAAGAGACCCAGTACTTC.

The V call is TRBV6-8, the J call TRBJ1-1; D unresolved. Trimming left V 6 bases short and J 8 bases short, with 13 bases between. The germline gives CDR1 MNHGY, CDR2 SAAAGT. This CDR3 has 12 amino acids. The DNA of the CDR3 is TGTGCCAGCAGCTCAGGAGGCGTAGAAGCTTTCTTT. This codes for CASSSGGVEAFF.

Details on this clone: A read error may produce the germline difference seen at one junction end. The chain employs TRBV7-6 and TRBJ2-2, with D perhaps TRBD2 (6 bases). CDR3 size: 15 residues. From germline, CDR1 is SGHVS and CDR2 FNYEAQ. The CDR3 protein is CASSWGEVFTGELFF. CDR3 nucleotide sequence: TGTGCCAGCAGCTGGGGGGAAGTTTTCACCGGGGAACTGTTTTTT.

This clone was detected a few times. CDR3 coding DNA: TGTGCCAGCAGGCTTAACAGGGGGTTGAACACTGAAGCTTTCTTT. Its protein product is CASRLNRGLNTEAFF. V usage is TRBV11-3 and J usage is TRBJ1-1, with TRBD1 identical over 8 bases. CDR3 length: 15 amino acids. Germline V CDR1 and CDR2: SGHNT, YENEEA. V was clipped by 6 bases and J by 0 bases; unmatched bases: 6.

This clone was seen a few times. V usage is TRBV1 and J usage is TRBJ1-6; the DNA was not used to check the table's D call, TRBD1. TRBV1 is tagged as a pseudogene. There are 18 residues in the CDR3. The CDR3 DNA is TGCGCCAGCAGCCAAGATCGAGGCAGGGCCTCCTATAATTCACCCCTCCACTTT. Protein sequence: CASSQDRGRASYNSPLHF.

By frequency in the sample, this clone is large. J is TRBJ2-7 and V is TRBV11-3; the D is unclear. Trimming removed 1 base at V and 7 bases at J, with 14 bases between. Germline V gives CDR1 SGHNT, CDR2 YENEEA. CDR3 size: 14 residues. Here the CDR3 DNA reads TGTGCCAGCAGCTTAGGTCGTAGCCTTACGGAGCAGTACTTC. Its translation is CASSLGRSLTEQYF.

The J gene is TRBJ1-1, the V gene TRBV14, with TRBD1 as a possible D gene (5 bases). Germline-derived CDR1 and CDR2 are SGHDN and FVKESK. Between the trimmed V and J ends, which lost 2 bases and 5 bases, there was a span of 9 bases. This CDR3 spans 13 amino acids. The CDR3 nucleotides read TGTGCCAGCAGCCAACAGTGGGGGACTGAAGCTTTCTTT. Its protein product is CASSQQWGTEAFF.

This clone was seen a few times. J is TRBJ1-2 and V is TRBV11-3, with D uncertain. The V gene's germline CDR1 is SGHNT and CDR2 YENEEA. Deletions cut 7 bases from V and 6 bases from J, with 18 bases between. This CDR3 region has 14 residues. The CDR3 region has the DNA TGTGCCAGCAATTTCCAACCCGGGAGCGATGGCTACACCTTC. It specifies CASNFQPGSDGYTF.

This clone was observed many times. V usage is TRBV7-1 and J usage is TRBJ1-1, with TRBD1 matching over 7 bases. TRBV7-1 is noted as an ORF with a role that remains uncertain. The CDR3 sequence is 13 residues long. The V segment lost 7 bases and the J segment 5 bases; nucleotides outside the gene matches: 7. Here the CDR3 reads CASNTGARTEAFF. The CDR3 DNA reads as TGTGCCAGCAACACAGGGGCGAGGACTGAAGCTTTCTTT.

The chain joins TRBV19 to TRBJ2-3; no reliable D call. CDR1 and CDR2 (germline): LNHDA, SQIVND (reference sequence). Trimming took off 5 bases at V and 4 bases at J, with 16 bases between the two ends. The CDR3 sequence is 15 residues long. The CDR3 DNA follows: TGTGCCAGTAGTCCGTGGACGATCTCGGCAGATACGCAGTATTTT. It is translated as CASSPWTISADTQYF.

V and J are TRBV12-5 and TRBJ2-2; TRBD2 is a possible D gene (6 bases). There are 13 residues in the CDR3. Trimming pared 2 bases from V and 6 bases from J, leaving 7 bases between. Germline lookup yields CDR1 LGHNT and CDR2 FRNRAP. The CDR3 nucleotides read TGTGCTAGTGGTTTGAGGGAGGCCGGGGAGCTGTTTTTT. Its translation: CASGLREAGELFF.

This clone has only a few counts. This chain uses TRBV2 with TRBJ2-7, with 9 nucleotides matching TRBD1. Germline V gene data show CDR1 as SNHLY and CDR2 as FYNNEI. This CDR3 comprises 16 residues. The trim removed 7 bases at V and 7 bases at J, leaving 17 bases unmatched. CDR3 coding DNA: TGTGCCAGCACTACCTACCCCGGGACAGGGAAATTAGAGCAGTACTTC. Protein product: CASTTYPGTGKLEQYF.

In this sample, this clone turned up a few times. The CDR3 DNA is TGTGCCAGCATCTCCGTTGCCGGGACTGAAGCTTTCTTT. Its translation: CASISVAGTEAFF. This chain links TRBV6-8 with TRBJ1-1; D not certain. The CDR3 spans 13 residues. Looked up from germline, CDR1 is MNHGY and CDR2 is SAAAGT. The V end lost 7 bases, the J end lost 5 bases, and 14 bases lay between the germline ends.

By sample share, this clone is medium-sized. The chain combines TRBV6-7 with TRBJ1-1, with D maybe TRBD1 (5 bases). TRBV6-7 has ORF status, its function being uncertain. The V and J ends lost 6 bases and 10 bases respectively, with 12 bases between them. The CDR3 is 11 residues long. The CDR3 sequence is CASSSNGGAFF. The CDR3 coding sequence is TGTGCCAGCAGCTCGAACGGGGGAGCTTTCTTT.

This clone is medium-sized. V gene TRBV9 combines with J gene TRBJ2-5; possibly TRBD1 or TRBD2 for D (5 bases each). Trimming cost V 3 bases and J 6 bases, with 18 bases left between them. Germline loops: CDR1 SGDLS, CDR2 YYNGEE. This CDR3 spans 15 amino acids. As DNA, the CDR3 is TGTGCCAGCAGCGGCCCCCTAAGTGAGGGGAAGACCCAGTACTTC. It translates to CASSGPLSEGKTQYF.